This TCR beta chain was recovered during a study of blood T cell repertoires in COVID-19 (TCRdb year 2020). As for the study more broadly: Samples from collaborators originated in the United States, Italy and Spain and spanned both the acute and convalescent phases of COVID-19. Where HLA class I and class II types were available, the types were taken from metadata supplied by the sample provider, not from assay-based typing. Samples were obtained from the ongoing ImmuneRACE study (first 160 participants) and from about 1,300 subjects provided by 6 global collaborators. A de-identified subject ID, COVID-19 status, age in years and sex were almost always included in the sample metadata. Subjects who had been exposed to COVID-19, were actively infected with it, or had recovered from it provided the deeply sampled blood TCRbeta repertoires that made up the dataset. The material from the prospective study consisted of cDNA or gDNA derived from T cells, B-cell-depleted T cells, or PBMCs. The repertoires were released in a freely available public database meant as a resource for research on the immune response to SARS-CoV-2. Broader findings and caveats from the paper: The quantity of clinical and demographic metadata differed by source and by participant and was supplied without curation.

To note about this clone: This clone's antigen is unknown. The sample holds no much larger clone one base away, and base qualities are not on file.

TCRbeta CDR3 regions were amplified from genomic DNA using the immunoSEQ Assay, a bias-controlled multiplex PCR. Regarding the original processing steps: The number of nucleated cells in each sample was estimated by amplification of reference gene primers within the assay. To quantify the absolute abundance of each unique TCRbeta CDR3 rearrangement, sequence reads were collapsed and filtered. For each sample, productive Simpson clonality was calculated as the square root of Simpson's diversity index across productive rearrangements. TCRdb stores this immuneACCESS table with in-frame sequences only. Part of the clones is absent; in the studies checked, under half of the shortfall reflects unresolved V genes, and no reason is known for the rest. That table is the source of V, J and clone size, and D and trimming were worked out from the DNA. The sample table lists about 160,000 clones, 60% to 85% of them with a count of one. Approximately 8% of the sample comes from the top ten.

From the cysteine up to the phenylalanine, the CDR3 has a length of 14 residues. The sequence is cut down to CDR3 DNA, 42 bases in frame from base 1. Sequences MNHEY (CDR1) and SMNVEV (CDR2) are obtained from the germline V gene (reference sequence). The germline V and J ends show losses of 4 bases and 3 bases respectively, and no gene match explains 4 bases of the junction. Whole blood was collected in K2EDTA tubes by collaborating institutions according to the institutions' own protocols. For TCRbeta analysis, collaborators shipped samples as frozen whole blood, isolated PBMCs, or DNA extracted from either of those sample types.

The chain links TRBV27 with TRBJ1-2; 8 central nucleotides agree with TRBD1. The source material was peripheral blood. The TCR sequence derives from a man between 60 and 75 years old with acute or convalescent COVID-19. At the DNA level, the sequence is TGTGCCAGCAGTTCGCTGACAGGGGACTATGGCTACACCTTC. This is translated as CASSSLTGDYGYTF.